These T cell receptor beta chains were read from a single sample in a study of T-cell memory formation after mild COVID-19. TCRdb itself ran the 5' RACE reads through MiXCR, one entry per CDR3 protein. In the table there are approximately 290,000 distinct CDR3 sequences, less than 9.5% of which are singletons. The sequenced sample was PBMCs or a T cell subset sorted from them (not recorded which). The source is a man between 18 and 35 years old who had mild COVID-19 (a few samples of this study predate the infection). Cell type and time point are not known. Both conserved end residues are part of each CDR3. Fields, in order: J gene, clone size, CDR3 length, D gene, V gene, CDR3 DNA, CDR3 protein. The D gene is left open where the match is weak. Clone size is given for some rows only: seen once, a few or many times, or a class if the clone is expanded.

TRBJ1-3	many	13	NA	TRBV18	TGTGCCAGCTCACCAGGGGAAGGAAACACCATATATTTT	CASSPGEGNTIYF
TRBJ2-1	many	14	TRBD1	TRBV5-1	TGCGCCAGCTACCGGGGACAGAGTTACAATGAGCAGTTCTTC	CASYRGQSYNEQFF
TRBJ2-2	NA	13	NA	TRBV5-6	TGTGCCAGCAGCCCGCCGGTAGCCAGGGAGCTGTTTTTT	CASSPPVARELFF
TRBJ2-3	NA	20	TRBD2	TRBV6-2/TRBV6-3	TGTGCCAGCAGTTACTCACCAGACCCAGGGCCTAGCGGCCTCACAGATACGCAGTATTTT	CASSYSPDPGPSGLTDTQYF
TRBJ2-1	few	14	TRBD2	TRBV3-1	TGTGCCAGCGGACTAGCGGGGGGCCAGAGTGAGCAGTTCTTC	CASGLAGGQSEQFF
TRBJ1-1	NA	15	NA	TRBV5-1	TGCGCCAGCAGCTTGTTTACCACAGGCTTTGCTGAAGCTTTCTTT	CASSLFTTGFAEAFF
TRBJ2-2	few	15	TRBD2	TRBV20-1	TGCAGTGCTAGGATAGCGGGGGCGCACACCGGGGAGCTGTTTTTT	CSARIAGAHTGELFF
TRBJ2-5	few	11	NA	TRBV5-1	TGCGCCAGCGGGCCTCAAGAGACCCAGTACTTC	CASGPQETQYF
TRBJ1-2	few	20	NA	TRBV15	TGTGCCACCAGCAGATCCTTAATCCAGGGAGAGGGTAGCGTTAACTATGGCTACACCTTC	CATSRSLIQGEGSVNYGYTF
TRBJ2-3	NA	14	TRBD2	TRBV20-1	TGCAGTGCTCCATTGGCGGGGGGCATAGATACGCAGTATTTT	CSAPLAGGIDTQYF
TRBJ2-5	many	12	NA	TRBV6-1	TGTGCCAGCAGTGAAGTGGGAGAGACCCAGTACTTC	CASSEVGETQYF
TRBJ2-7	NA	13	TRBD1	TRBV29-1	TGCAGCGTTGAGGGCGACAGGGAATACGAGCAGTACTTC	CSVEGDREYEQYF
TRBJ1-5	NA	13	NA	TRBV5-1	TGCGCCAGCCGGGAAGGGATCGATCAGCCCCAGCATTTT	CASREGIDQPQHF
TRBJ2-1	few	12	NA	TRBV7-2	TGTGCCAGCAGCTTAACTGGGCAGGGTAAGTTCTTC	CASSLTGQGKFF
TRBJ1-5	few	13	NA	TRBV7-2	TGTGCCAGCAGTACGCAAAGCAATCAGCCCCAGCATTTT	CASSTQSNQPQHF
TRBJ1-4	NA	14	NA	TRBV9	TGTGCCAGCAGCGAGGTCCCGGGGAATGAAAAACTGTTTTTT	CASSEVPGNEKLFF
TRBJ1-1	few	14	NA	TRBV20-1	TGCAGTGCTAGACAGGCAGGTAGGAGCACTGAAGCTTTCTTT	CSARQAGRSTEAFF
TRBJ2-1	few	15	NA	TRBV9	TGTGCCAGCAGCACCCGACATGAGGCCTACAATGAGCAGTTCTTC	CASSTRHEAYNEQFF
TRBJ2-2	many	16	TRBD1	TRBV6-5	TGTGCCAGCAGTTACTCGACAGGGGCAGACACCGGGGAGCTGTTTTTT	CASSYSTGADTGELFF
TRBJ2-1	NA	16	TRBD2	TRBV25-1	TGTGCCAGCAGTGAATTCGCGGGGGGCTGGTTCAATGAGCAGTTCTTC	CASSEFAGGWFNEQFF
TRBJ1-5	many	17	NA	TRBV20-1	TGCAGTGCTTACCCTTCACGGGGAGGGGTTAGCAATCAGCCCCAGCATTTT	CSAYPSRGGVSNQPQHF
TRBJ1-1	NA	17	NA	TRBV7-3	TGTGCCAGCAGCTCCCACCCGGGGGCCTCTGGGAACACTGAAGCTTTCTTT	CASSSHPGASGNTEAFF
TRBJ2-7	many	15	NA	TRBV5-5	TGTGCCAGCAGCCTCAGGGACGCCCCCCACCACGAGCAGTACTTC	CASSLRDAPHHEQYF
TRBJ2-1	few	15	NA	TRBV7-9	TGTGCCAGCAGCCCAACCGGGACCTCCGGGGGTGAGCAGTTCTTC	CASSPTGTSGGEQFF
TRBJ1-2	NA	14	NA	TRBV12-3/TRBV12-4	TGTGCCAGCAGACTGACGGGCCTCACTGATGGCTACACCTTC	CASRLTGLTDGYTF
TRBJ1-6	NA	14	NA	TRBV20-1	TGCAGTGCTAGAGTGGGCAACCCATTAGGACCCCTCCACTTT	CSARVGNPLGPLHF
TRBJ1-1	few	15	NA	TRBV12-3/TRBV12-4	TGTGCCAGCAGTTTAGCGCAGGGAGGGGACACTGAAGCTTTCTTT	CASSLAQGGDTEAFF
TRBJ2-1	many	16	TRBD2	TRBV5-1	TGCGCCAGCAGCCGCGGGTTAGCGGGGGGCCTCAATGAGCAGTTCTTC	CASSRGLAGGLNEQFF
TRBJ1-1	few	14	NA	TRBV19	TGTGCCAGTAGTATGGAACGGTTGAACACTGAAGCTTTCTTT	CASSMERLNTEAFF
TRBJ2-7	NA	15	TRBD1	TRBV19	TGTGCCAGTAGTCTTCGACAGGGGGTTGCCTACGAGCAGTACTTC	CASSLRQGVAYEQYF
TRBJ2-1	few	14	TRBD2	TRBV19	TGTGCCAGTAGCAGCGGGGTACCTTACAATGAGCAGTTCTTC	CASSSGVPYNEQFF
TRBJ1-2	few	12	NA	TRBV29-1	TGCAGCGTTGGGGCGGCAGGGTATGGCTACACCTTC	CSVGAAGYGYTF
TRBJ1-3	NA	14	NA	TRBV12-3/TRBV12-4	TGTGCCAGCAGTCACCGGAGCTCTGGAAACACCATATATTTT	CASSHRSSGNTIYF
TRBJ2-3	NA	14	NA	TRBV9	TGTGCCAGCAGCGTAGGGGCTAGCACAGATACGCAGTATTTT	CASSVGASTDTQYF
TRBJ2-2	NA	19	NA	TRBV10-3	TGTGCCATCAGTGAGTTGTTCTTTCGGGGGACTGGCGACACCGGGGAGCTGTTTTTT	CAISELFFRGTGDTGELFF
TRBJ1-2	few	12	NA	TRBV2	TGTGCCAGCAGTGAATTACACTATGGCTACACCTTC	CASSELHYGYTF
TRBJ2-7	NA	17	NA	TRBV21-1	TGTGCCAGCAGCAAAGGTTCCCCGGGACAGGCGTCCTACGAGCAGTACTTC	CASSKGSPGQASYEQYF
TRBJ1-5	many	13	TRBD1	TRBV7-2	TGTGCCAGCAGCGGACAGGGGGATCAGCCCCAGCATTTT	CASSGQGDQPQHF
TRBJ2-5	many	15	NA	TRBV7-3	TGTGCCAGCAGCTTAAGTCGTTCAGGGGCTGAGACCCAGTACTTC	CASSLSRSGAETQYF
TRBJ2-7	few	16	NA	TRBV6-1	TGTGCCAGCAGTGAACCGGTCGGTAGGGGGGAATACGAGCAGTACTTC	CASSEPVGRGEYEQYF
TRBJ2-5	few	14	TRBD2	TRBV29-1	TGCAGCGTTGGTAGCGGGGGGATACAAGAGACCCAGTACTTC	CSVGSGGIQETQYF
TRBJ2-1	NA	15	NA	TRBV27	TGTGCCAGCAGTTCTATACCGGGTCCTGAGCTTGAGCAGTTCTTC	CASSSIPGPELEQFF
TRBJ2-2	NA	14	NA	TRBV19	TGTGCCAGCAGGGGCGGGGGTTTAACCGGGGAGCTGTTTTTT	CASRGGGLTGELFF
TRBJ1-2	many	13	NA	TRBV11-1	TGTGCCAGCAGCTTCACAACTAACTATGGCTACACCTTC	CASSFTTNYGYTF
TRBJ2-7	NA	15	NA	TRBV4-2	TGTGCCAGCAGCCCCGACTACGGTGGGTCCTACGAGCAGTACTTC	CASSPDYGGSYEQYF
TRBJ2-5	many	11	NA	TRBV7-9	TGTGCCAGCAGCTTAAGGGACAAGCGGTACTTC	CASSLRDKRYF
TRBJ2-1	few	14	NA	TRBV20-1	TGCAGTGCGGCCGGGACACAGACCTACAATGAGCAGTTCTTC	CSAAGTQTYNEQFF
TRBJ1-1	NA	17	NA	TRBV5-7	TGTGCCAGCTCCCCCAGCGGGGGATGTTTTATGAACACTGAAGCTTTCTTT	CASSPSGGCFMNTEAFF
TRBJ1-5	few	13	NA	TRBV6-1	TGTGCCACCCGACAGGACCTCAATCAGCCCCAGCATTTT	CATRQDLNQPQHF
TRBJ2-1	NA	15	TRBD1	TRBV7-2	TGTGCCAGCAGCCCAGGGGGCAGGGCCTACAATGAGCAGTTCTTC	CASSPGGRAYNEQFF
TRBJ2-7	few	14	NA	TRBV27	TGTGCCAGCAGTTTATCGTTTGGCACCTACGAGCAGTACTTC	CASSLSFGTYEQYF
TRBJ2-3	many	14	NA	TRBV6-5	TGTGCCAGCAGTTCAACTAGCAGCACAGATACGCAGTATTTT	CASSSTSSTDTQYF
TRBJ1-6	NA	16	NA	TRBV4-3	TGCGCCAGCAGCCGGGGCAGCGGGATCTTTAATTCACCCCTCCACTTT	CASSRGSGIFNSPLHF